Sequencing of this TCR beta chain was carried out in a study of shared clonotypes between healthy human individuals. When replicate PCRs were run on sorted subsets, they used about 220 ng DNA, about 30,000 T cell genomes. Sequenced by immunoSEQ multiplex PCR; TCRdb stores in-frame clones only, minus some. The data hold approximately 940,000 clones, with more than 75% observed a single time. The donors were adults (healthy and HIV-negative) with no recent acute infections or vaccinations. Memory CD4+ cells were the fraction left after CD45RA+ naive selection. Germline-derived CDR1 and CDR2 are MNHEY and SMNVEV (reference sequence). V shed 6 bases and J shed 2 bases, with 14 bases lying between them. The CDR3 runs 14 residues.

Sequencing was carried out using memory CD4+ T cells sorted from blood. The subset here: CD45RA-negative fraction. The sequence was obtained from a man aged 18 to 29 in good health. The chain employs TRBV27 and TRBJ2-7; D may be TRBD2 (7 bases). The CDR3 protein is CASSPSGGTYEQYF. The CDR3 DNA reads TGTGCCAGCAGCCCGTCGGGGGGCACCTACGAGCAGTACTTC.